Given below is one T cell receptor (beta chain) in context. As originally analysed: Reference gene primer amplification in the assay estimated nucleated cell counts. TCRdb's copy holds only in-frame clones and misses some; the assay was immunoSEQ multiplex PCR. The V and J calls and clone size come from that table; D and trimming were worked out from the DNA. The table records roughly 93,000 clones, over 80% of them present only once. This specimen comes from a study of blood T cell repertoires in COVID-19. Study overall: Specimens from acute and convalescent COVID-19 originated in the United States, Italy and Spain. PBMCs, B-cell-depleted T cells, or T cells provided the cDNA or gDNA that made up the material.

In germline, CDR1 is MNHEY, CDR2 SMNVEV (reference sequence). The junction had 3 bases not matched to a gene; V was cut back by 3 bases and J by 5 bases. The CDR3 sequence is 14 residues long. The source is a human donor in a cohort sampled during active COVID-19. The specimen was peripheral blood. The chain has TRBV27 and TRBJ2-3; 9 nucleotides align to TRBD1. The CDR3 nucleotides are TGTGCCAGCAGTTTCAGGACAGGGGAAGATACGCAGTATTTT. It specifies CASSFRTGEDTQYF.